These 20 T cell receptor beta chains originate from one sample sequenced in a study of T cells after yellow fever vaccination. TCRdb redid the calling of the 5' RACE reads with MiXCR, one entry per CDR3 protein. The repertoire has some 500,000 distinct CDR3 sequences, roughly 13% of them found once; the top ten carry over 11%. The sequencing here drew on PBMCs, taken on the day of the yellow fever booster vaccination. Every receptor here comes from a young man who received the YFV17D yellow fever vaccine.

CDR3 bases: TGCGCCAGCAGTCCTGACTGGGGGAGAAACGAGCAGTACTTC. Encoded protein: CASSPDWGRNEQYF. This sequence joins TRBV4-3 and TRBJ2-7, with D possibly being TRBD1 or TRBD2 (5 bases each). Per germline, CDR1 LGHNA and CDR2 YSLEER. The CDR3 is made up of 14 amino acids. The V and J ends lost 6 bases and 5 bases respectively, with 17 bases between them.

This chain uses TRBV10-3 with TRBJ2-1; 9 bases map to TRBD1. Germline CDR1 reads ENHRY; CDR2 reads SYGVKD. The CDR3 loop spans 14 amino acids. Losses at the gene ends were 2 bases for V and 6 bases for J; bases not matched to a gene: 2. The CDR3 sequence: CAISEGTGRNEQFF. CDR3 nucleotide sequence: TGTGCCATCAGTGAGGGGACAGGGCGCAATGAGCAGTTCTTC.

In this sample, this clonotype turned up a few times. The chain joins TRBV15 to TRBJ1-5; possible D gene TRBD1, 5 bases. With 1 base removed from V and 6 bases from J, the gap between germline ends came to 13 bases. Germline V gene sequence: CDR1 LNHNV, CDR2 YYDKDF (reference sequence). CDR3 length: 15 residues. CDR3 in DNA: TGTGCCACCAGCAGAGTCACAGGAGGTGGTCAGCCCCAGCATTTT. Translation gives CATSRVTGGGQPQHF.

This clonotype has a handful of counts. CDR3: CASRWSGANVLTF. The CDR3 DNA reads as TGTGCCAGCAGGTGGTCTGGGGCCAACGTCCTGACTTTC. V usage is TRBV7-2 and J usage is TRBJ2-6; D is unclear. Germline V gene data show CDR1 as SGHTA and CDR2 as FQGNSA. V lost 6 bases, J lost 1 base, and 4 bases lay in between. This CDR3 has 13 amino acids.

J is TRBJ2-3 and V is TRBV7-2; TRBD2 aligns across 7 bases. The CDR3 loop spans 14 amino acids. With 8 bases clipped from V and 0 bases from J, the junction kept 5 bases outside the gene matches. From germline, CDR1 is SGHTA and CDR2 FQGNSA. CDR3 amino acids: CASASGPSTDTQYF. CDR3 sequence (DNA): TGTGCCAGCGCTAGCGGTCCTAGCACAGATACGCAGTATTTT.

This clonotype came up a few times. The genes are TRBV6-1 and TRBJ2-3; 8 nucleotides align to TRBD1. CDR3 length: 14 residues. With 5 bases clipped from V and 5 bases from J, the junction kept 6 bases outside the gene matches. CDR1 and CDR2 (germline): MNHNS, SASEGT. CDR3 coding DNA: TGTGCCAGCAGTCGCGGGACAGGTATAGATACGCAGTATTTT. This encodes CASSRGTGIDTQYF.

V and J are TRBV3-1 and TRBJ2-1, with TRBD2 matching over 13 bases. The length of the CDR3 is 17 residues. Germline V lookup: CDR1 LGHDT, CDR2 YNNKEL (reference sequence). V shed 7 bases and J 1 base; nucleotides not matched to a gene: 7. The CDR3 spells CASTPLAGGGSYNEQFF. The CDR3, as DNA: TGTGCCAGCACCCCACTAGCGGGAGGGGGGTCCTACAATGAGCAGTTCTTC.

The chain links TRBV20-1 to TRBJ2-3; a weak D match, TRBD1 (5 bases). The CDR3 is 13 amino acids. The V end was cut by 1 base, the J end by 4 bases, with 9 bases between. Germline V gene sequence: CDR1 DFQATT, CDR2 SNEGSKA (reference sequence). As DNA, the CDR3 is TGCAGTGCTAGAGTGCAGGGCTCAGATACGCAGTATTTT. As protein: CSARVQGSDTQYF.

The chain employs TRBV25-1 and TRBJ2-7; 7 bases align to TRBD1. After removal of 8 bases from V and 0 bases from J, the junction contained 7 bases not matched to a gene. CDR1 and CDR2 (germline): MGHDK, SYGVNS. The CDR3 has 14 residues. Here the CDR3 DNA reads TGTGCCAGCGAGCCGACAGGGACCTCCTACGAGCAGTACTTC. Its translation: CASEPTGTSYEQYF.

This clonotype was seen more than once but under ten times. J is TRBJ2-3 and V is TRBV28, with 7 bases lining up with TRBD2. Germline CDR1 and CDR2: MDHEN and SYDVKM. Germline trimming cut 3 bases from V and 3 bases from J; bases unmatched to any gene: 15. This CDR3 is built from 18 residues. The CDR3, as DNA: TGTGCCAGCAGTTTTCCCGACGTGGGAGGGTCGGGAACAGATACGCAGTATTTT. This sequence encodes CASSFPDVGGSGTDTQYF.

This clonotype was seen a handful of times. V is TRBV9 and J is TRBJ2-1; D gene ambiguous. The CDR3 consists of 14 residues. V lost 0 bases and J lost 5, with 9 bases in between. CDR1 SGDLS and CDR2 YYNGEE come from the germline V gene. CDR3 loop: CASSVVPENNEQFF. The CDR3 nucleotides read TGTGCCAGCAGCGTAGTCCCCGAGAACAATGAGCAGTTCTTC.

This rearrangement joins TRBV12-3 or TRBV12-4 to TRBJ2-1, with 10 bases identical to TRBD2. CDR3 size: 16 residues. With V trimmed by 3 bases and J by 7 bases, 9 bases remained unmatched. CDR3 loop: CASSFGGLAVGNEQFF. In DNA, the CDR3 is TGTGCCAGCAGTTTTGGCGGACTAGCGGTGGGGAATGAGCAGTTCTTC.

This clonotype showed up many times. The chain uses TRBV5-1 and TRBJ2-1, with D perhaps matching TRBD2 (6 bases). CDR3 length equals 16 residues. Germline V gene sequence: CDR1 SGHRS, CDR2 YFSETQ. With 0 bases removed from V and 1 base from J, the gap between germline ends came to 11 bases. CDR3 region: CASSLAPTSSYNEQFF. CDR3 bases: TGCGCCAGCAGCTTGGCCCCGACTAGTTCCTACAATGAGCAGTTCTTC.

This clonotype was seen repeatedly, ten times or more. The CDR3 is CSARGASGTYEQYF. The DNA of the CDR3 is TGCAGTGCTAGAGGGGCTAGCGGGACCTACGAGCAGTACTTC. The rearrangement uses TRBV20-1 and TRBJ2-7; 9 bases line up with TRBD2. The trim removed 1 base at V and 2 bases at J, leaving 3 bases unmatched. Germline V gene lookup returns CDR1 DFQATT and CDR2 SNEGSKA (reference sequence). This CDR3 comprises 14 residues.

This chain connects TRBV6-1 to TRBJ2-7; D possibly corresponds to TRBD1 (5 bases). CDR1 and CDR2 (germline): MNHNS, SASEGT. The CDR3 covers 13 residues. V dropped 7 bases and J dropped 2 bases, with 12 bases sitting between them. CDR3 protein: CASKMGQTYEQYF. CDR3 coding DNA: TGTGCCAGCAAAATGGGGCAGACCTACGAGCAGTACTTC.

This clonotype was recorded a few times. This chain uses TRBV19 with TRBJ2-6, with D possibly matching TRBD2 (5 bases). Germline V gene sequence: CDR1 LNHDA, CDR2 SQIVND (reference sequence). The length of the CDR3 is 17 residues. Trimming took 6 bases from V and 2 from J, leaving 17 bases between them. The CDR3 nucleotides read TGTGCCAGTAGCACCTTAACTAGGAGTACTGGGGCCAACGTCCTGACTTTC. Amino acid sequence: CASSTLTRSTGANVLTF. Full variable domain (missing parts from reference TRBV19 and TRBJ2-6): DGGITQSPKYLFRKEGQNVTLSCEQNLNHDAMYWYRQDPGQGLRLIYYSQIVNDFQKGDIAEGYSVSREKKESFPLTVTSAQKNPTAFYLCASSTLTRSTGANVLTFGAGSRLTVL.

The chain employs TRBV7-2 and TRBJ2-3; the D is unclear. Germline-derived CDR1 and CDR2 are SGHTA and FQGNSA. Between the trimmed V and J ends, which lost 1 base and 6 bases, there was a span of 14 bases. The CDR3 loop spans 15 amino acids. CDR3 sequence: CASSLGRPAWDTQYF. CDR3 coding DNA: TGTGCCAGCAGCTTAGGGAGACCGGCGTGGGATACGCAGTATTTT.

Many counts were recorded for this clonotype. This chain connects TRBV20-1 to TRBJ2-3, with 9 bases aligning to TRBD2. The CDR3 is 13 residues long. V was clipped by 3 bases and J by 3 bases; unmatched bases: 1. CDR1 and CDR2 (germline): DFQATT, SNEGSKA (reference sequence). In DNA, the CDR3 is TGCAGTGCTAGCCTAGCGGGGACAGATACGCAGTATTTT. This codes for CSASLAGTDTQYF.

This clonotype was counted only a few times. The chain uses TRBV14 and TRBJ2-5; the D gene could be TRBD1 or TRBD2 (5 bases each). Per the germline V gene, CDR1 is SGHDN and CDR2 is FVKESK. The CDR3 has 13 residues. Trimming removed 4 bases at V and 9 bases at J, with 15 bases between. The CDR3 nucleotides read TGTGCCAGCAGCCTACTCAACCTGGGGGCCCAGTACTTC. It yields the protein CASSLLNLGAQYF.

The chain couples TRBV20-1 to TRBJ2-2; TRBD2 matches at 10 bases. Trimming took 4 bases from V and 7 from J; bases not matched to a gene: 9. This CDR3 spans 15 amino acids. Germline V gene sequence: CDR1 DFQATT, CDR2 SNEGSKA (reference sequence). CDR3 sequence (DNA): TGCAGTGCTACCCCAGCGGGAGGGCCGGTCGGGGAGCTGTTTTTT. It specifies CSATPAGGPVGELFF.